These 32 T cell receptor beta chains were all obtained from the same sample, sequenced in a study of PD-1 blockade in mismatch repair-deficient tumors. Libraries were prepared by immunoSEQ multiplex PCR; TCRdb keeps only in-frame clonotypes and omits some of them. The repertoire holds about 19,000 clones, with around 79% as singletons. Material: PBMCs, obtained 52 weeks after starting pembrolizumab. The receptors derive from an adult with mismatch repair-deficient cancer.

The rearrangement uses TRBV5-4 and TRBJ2-3; 10 bases match TRBD1. Germline V CDR1 and CDR2: SGHNT, YYREEE (reference sequence). There are 14 residues in the CDR3. V trimming: 4 bases; J trimming: 5 bases; junction bases outside the gene matches: 4. CDR3 region: CASSLWDRGDTQYF. For the CDR3, the DNA is TGTGCCAGCAGCCTGTGGGACAGGGGAGATACGCAGTATTTT.

This rearrangement joins TRBV7-9 to TRBJ1-1, with a weak D call TRBD1 (6 bases). The CDR3 runs 17 residues. Per the germline V gene, CDR1 is SEHNR and CDR2 is FQNEAQ (reference sequence). Between the trimmed V and J ends, which lost 5 bases and 1 base, there was a span of 20 bases. This CDR3 reads CASSPEGGRFKNTEAFF. DNA for the CDR3: TGTGCCAGCAGCCCCGAGGGGGGGCGGTTTAAGAACACTGAAGCTTTCTTT.

V and J are TRBV27 and TRBJ2-1, with D tentatively TRBD2 (7 bases). Germline lookup yields CDR1 MNHEY and CDR2 SMNVEV (reference sequence). V was shortened by 4 bases and J by 9 bases, with 16 bases between the two germline ends. This CDR3 spans 14 amino acids. DNA for the CDR3: TGTGCCAGCAGTTACGCGGGGGCCATCAGTGAGCAGTTCTTC. Translated, it gives CASSYAGAISEQFF.

The chain has TRBV6-5 and TRBJ2-3; D is unresolved. The CDR3 length is 13 residues. The germline V and J ends were trimmed by 6 bases and 0 bases, with 7 bases remaining between them. CDR1 and CDR2 (germline): MNHEY, SVGAGI. CDR3 region: CASRKTSTDTQYF. The CDR3 nucleotides are TGTGCCAGCAGGAAAACTAGCACAGATACGCAGTATTTT.

This chain links TRBV28 with TRBJ1-6; 7 bases map to TRBD1. Unmatched junction bases numbered 5, after V lost 4 bases and J lost 11 bases. CDR1 is MDHEN and CDR2 is SYDVKM in the germline V gene. This CDR3 contains 13 residues. The CDR3 loop is CASSSRQGAPLHF. The CDR3 bases are TGTGCCAGCAGTTCCCGACAGGGAGCACCCCTCCACTTT.

This sequence joins TRBV28 and TRBJ1-1; tentatively, D is TRBD1 (6 bases). Germline CDR1 reads MDHEN; CDR2 reads SYDVKM. The CDR3 has 14 residues. The V end was cut by 5 bases, the J end by 4 bases, with 14 bases between. This chain's CDR3 is CASSGGAGPTEAFF. CDR3 nucleotides: TGTGCCAGCAGTGGGGGGGCGGGACCCACTGAAGCTTTCTTT.

The chain recombines TRBV7-3 with TRBJ2-1; 7 nucleotides align to TRBD2. The CDR3 length is 13 residues. The V and J ends lost 1 base and 8 bases, in that order; junction bases with no gene match: 2. Germline CDR1 is SGHTA and CDR2 is FQGTGA. This CDR3 reads CASSLKRGDEQFF. The CDR3 region has the DNA TGTGCCAGCAGCTTAAAACGGGGGGATGAGCAGTTCTTC.

The chain joins TRBV5-1 to TRBJ2-7, with 7 bases matching TRBD2. This CDR3 spans 16 amino acids. V was clipped by 0 bases and J by 2 bases; unmatched bases: 8. Germline CDR1 and CDR2: SGHRS and YFSETQ. The CDR3 loop reads CASSLEIASGTYEQYF. The CDR3 nucleotides are TGCGCCAGCAGCTTGGAAATTGCTAGCGGAACCTACGAGCAGTACTTC.

This clone has just one count. The J gene is TRBJ2-5, the V gene TRBV5-1, with 7 bases identical to TRBD2. Germline V gives CDR1 SGHRS, CDR2 YFSETQ. This CDR3 has 15 amino acids. V lost 4 bases, J lost 3 bases, and 9 bases stayed unmatched. The CDR3 here is CASSPAAGVEETQYF. As DNA, the CDR3 is TGCGCCAGCAGCCCCGCGGCGGGGGTTGAAGAGACCCAGTACTTC.

The chain employs TRBV6-6 and TRBJ2-1; possible D gene TRBD2, 6 bases. The CDR3 extends over 15 amino acids. The V and J ends lost 7 bases and 8 bases respectively, with 21 bases between them. The V gene's germline CDR1 is MNHNY and CDR2 SVGAGI (reference sequence). As DNA, the CDR3 is TGTGCCAGCACCCCTTCGGGGGTAGGGAACGATGAGCAGTTCTTC. Translated, it gives CASTPSGVGNDEQFF.

The rearrangement uses TRBV19 and TRBJ2-1, with TRBD2 identical over 8 bases. V was pared by 6 bases and J by 6 bases, with 7 bases of the junction left unmatched. CDR1 is LNHDA and CDR2 is SQIVND in the germline V gene (reference sequence). The length of the CDR3 is 14 residues. For the CDR3, the DNA is TGTGCCAGTAGACCTCGGGGGGGCGGCAATGAGCAGTTCTTC. This sequence encodes CASRPRGGGNEQFF.

The genes are TRBV9 and TRBJ2-3; 11 nucleotides line up with TRBD2. CDR1 and CDR2 from the germline V gene are SGDLS and YYNGEE. The CDR3 is made up of 15 amino acids. Trimming removed 2 bases from V and 4 bases from J; junction bases left unmatched: 3. CDR3 loop: CASSVVSGRADTQYF. DNA of the CDR3: TGTGCCAGCAGCGTCGTTAGCGGGAGGGCAGATACGCAGTATTTT.

The rearrangement uses TRBV15 and TRBJ2-2, with 8 bases that match TRBD2. The CDR3 is made up of 16 amino acids. Per the germline V gene, CDR1 is LNHNV and CDR2 is YYDKDF (reference sequence). V shed 1 base and J 3 bases; nucleotides not matched to a gene: 4. Here the CDR3 reads CATSRGLAHDTGELFF. The CDR3 DNA is TGTGCCACCAGCAGAGGACTAGCGCATGACACCGGGGAGCTGTTTTTT.

This chain uses TRBV28 with TRBJ1-5; D ambiguous. The ends were cut back, 5 bases at V and 6 bases at J, with 11 bases in the middle. The CDR3 totals 13 residues. CDR1 is MDHEN, CDR2 SYDVKM, per germline. CDR3 coding DNA: TGTGCCAGCAGTCCCGACGAGGTTCAGCCCCAGCATTTT. Its protein product is CASSPDEVQPQHF.

This clone was observed once. The CDR3 loop is CASSIRTGSQAKNIQYF. In nucleotides, the CDR3 is TGTGCCAGTAGTATCCGGACAGGGTCGCAGGCCAAAAACATTCAGTACTTC. The gene calls are TRBV19 and TRBJ2-4; 8 bases agree with TRBD1. The CDR3 is 17 residues long. The V gene end was trimmed by 3 bases and the J gene end by 1 base; junction bases not matched to a gene: 8. Germline assignment: CDR1 LNHDA and CDR2 SQIVND (reference sequence).

The chain links TRBV11-2 to TRBJ2-3; 8 positions match TRBD2. The germline V gene encodes CDR1 SGHAT and CDR2 FQNNGV. The CDR3 runs 15 residues. V lost 1 base, J lost 1 base, and 1 base stayed unmatched. CDR3 nucleotide sequence: TGTGCCAGCAGCTTAGGAGCGGGAGGCACAGATACGCAGTATTTT. Its protein is CASSLGAGGTDTQYF.

The chain couples TRBV19 to TRBJ1-5; a possible D gene is TRBD1 (5 bases). Germline values: CDR1 LNHDA, CDR2 SQIVND (reference sequence). Trimming left V 1 base short and J 6 bases short, with 16 bases between. This CDR3 region has 16 residues. CDR3: CASSIVQGISVQPQHF. CDR3 DNA sequence: TGTGCCAGTAGTATAGTCCAGGGAATCTCGGTTCAGCCCCAGCATTTT. Filled out from reference TRBV19 and TRBJ1-5, the complete variable domain reads DGGITQSPKYLFRKEGQNVTLSCEQNLNHDAMYWYRQDPGQGLRLIYYSQIVNDFQKGDIAEGYSVSREKKESFPLTVTSAQKNPTAFYLCASSIVQGISVQPQHFGDGTRLSIL.

The chain uses TRBV5-4 and TRBJ2-7, with D hard to call. Deletions cut 4 bases from V and 1 base from J, with 12 bases between. Germline V CDR1 and CDR2: SGHNT, YYREEE (reference sequence). CDR3 length: 14 residues. Here the CDR3 DNA reads TGTGCCAGCAGCCCCCGACAAGGATCCTACGAGCAGTACTTC. Protein sequence: CASSPRQGSYEQYF.

The chain combines TRBV4-1 with TRBJ1-2; D is possibly TRBD1 (6 bases). Trimming left V 0 bases short and J 4 bases short, with 18 bases between. The CDR3 spans 17 residues. From germline, CDR1 is MGHRA and CDR2 YSYEKL. CDR3 sequence (DNA): TGCGCCAGCAGCCAAGACCCACAGGGCCGGTGGGGCTATGGCTACACCTTC. It is translated as CASSQDPQGRWGYGYTF.

The chain carries TRBV2 and TRBJ1-5, with 8 bases that match TRBD1. The CDR3 is made up of 16 amino acids. V dropped 5 bases and J dropped 1; count of bases not matched to a gene: 7. Germline loops: CDR1 SNHLY, CDR2 FYNNEI. The CDR3 DNA reads TGTGCCAGCAGTCCCTCCAGGGGGCTCAGCAATCAGCCCCAGCATTTT. The encoded protein is CASSPSRGLSNQPQHF.

The chain combines TRBV7-2 with TRBJ2-1; 10 positions match TRBD2. V lost 3 bases, J lost 4 bases, and 3 bases stayed unmatched. The V gene's germline CDR1 is SGHTA and CDR2 FQGNSA. The CDR3 length is 15 residues. In nucleotides, the CDR3 is TGTGCCAGCAGCTTTACTAGCGGGGAGTACAATGAGCAGTTCTTC. It specifies CASSFTSGEYNEQFF.

The chain has TRBV2 and TRBJ1-2; D is uncertain. The CDR3 is 14 amino acids. CDR1 is SNHLY, CDR2 FYNNEI, per germline. Trimming cost V 6 bases and J 1 base, with 12 bases left between them. The CDR3 sequence is CASSAITNNYGYTF. CDR3 nucleotides: TGTGCCAGCAGCGCCATCACAAATAACTATGGCTACACCTTC.

The chain is built from TRBV27 and TRBJ2-7; 9 bases match TRBD1. V lost 2 bases and J lost 2; bases outside the gene matches: 7. The CDR3 has 16 amino acids. Germline V CDR1 and CDR2: MNHEY, SMNVEV (reference sequence). The CDR3 is CASSLAGTGKAYEQYF. The DNA for the CDR3 is TGTGCCAGCAGTTTAGCCGGGACAGGGAAAGCCTACGAGCAGTACTTC.

The gene calls are TRBV5-1 and TRBJ2-2; D is perhaps TRBD1 (6 bases). V gave up 3 bases and J gave up 5 bases, with 11 bases separating them. The CDR3 loop spans 14 amino acids. Germline CDR1 reads SGHRS; CDR2 reads YFSETQ. The CDR3 nucleotides are TGCGCCAGCAGCTCGGACAGCTTAACCGGGGAGCTGTTTTTT. Its protein product is CASSSDSLTGELFF.

The chain links TRBV19 to TRBJ1-5; TRBD1 matches at 8 bases. Per germline, CDR1 LNHDA and CDR2 SQIVND (reference sequence). The V segment lost 4 bases and the J segment 3 bases; nucleotides outside the gene matches: 8. This CDR3 comprises 16 residues. The CDR3 reads CASSTPDRGANQPQHF. CDR3 bases: TGTGCCAGTAGTACCCCCGACAGGGGAGCCAATCAGCCCCAGCATTTT.

The CDR3 sequence: CASSASGRGGNTIYF. The CDR3 nucleotides read TGTGCCAGCAGCGCCTCCGGCAGGGGAGGAAACACCATATATTTT. The rearrangement links TRBV7-9 to TRBJ1-3, with a tentative D call TRBD1 (6 bases). Germline CDR1 SEHNR, CDR2 FQNEAQ (reference sequence). The CDR3 spans 15 residues. The V gene lost 5 bases and the J gene lost 4 bases, with 15 bases spanning the gap. The whole variable domain, filled in from reference TRBV7-9 and TRBJ1-3, reads DTGVSQNPRHKITKRGQNVTFRCDPISEHNRLYWYRQTLGQGPEFLTYFQNEAQLEKSRLLSDRFSAERPKGSFSTLEIQRTEQGDSAMYLCASSASGRGGNTIYFGEGSWLTVV.

The CDR3 DNA is TGCGCCAGCAGCCAAGAAGGAGGGCAGGGCCTCACCGGGGAGCTGTTTTTT. The encoded protein is CASSQEGGQGLTGELFF. The J gene is TRBJ2-2, the V gene TRBV4-1; maybe TRBD2 (6 bases). The CDR3 consists of 17 residues. Germline assignment: CDR1 MGHRA and CDR2 YSYEKL. Trimming removed 0 bases from V and 4 bases from J, with 15 bases in between.

The genes are TRBV5-1 and TRBJ1-6; D unclear. Germline values: CDR1 SGHRS, CDR2 YFSETQ. V lost 1 base to trimming and J lost 6 bases, with 5 bases between them. The CDR3 is 13 amino acids. The CDR3 DNA is TGCGCCAGCAGCTTGAACAGTAATTCACCCCTCCACTTT. This gives the protein CASSLNSNSPLHF.

CDR3 nucleotides: TGCGCCAGCAGCCTTATCACTAGCGGTCGGGATACGCAGTATTTT. It yields the protein CASSLITSGRDTQYF. V usage is TRBV5-1 and J usage is TRBJ2-3; 8 bases are a match to TRBD2. V gave up 4 bases and J gave up 6 bases; unmatched junction bases: 10. CDR1 and CDR2 (germline): SGHRS, YFSETQ. The CDR3 has 15 residues.

This chain connects TRBV27 to TRBJ1-2; 10 bases agree with TRBD1. The CDR3 sequence is 13 residues long. V lost 6 bases, J lost 6 bases, and 4 bases stayed unmatched. CDR1 MNHEY and CDR2 SMNVEV come from the germline V gene (reference sequence). The CDR3 loop is CASRTGTGDGYTF. The CDR3 DNA reads TGTGCCAGCAGAACCGGGACAGGGGATGGCTACACCTTC.

Worth noting for this clone: The junction shows a germline mismatch at one end, possibly a read error. The chain employs TRBV27 and TRBJ1-5, with 10 positions matching TRBD1. The germline V gene has CDR1 MNHEY and CDR2 SMNVEV (reference sequence). This CDR3 comprises 16 residues. The CDR3 spells CASSSDPTGGKQPQHF. The CDR3 DNA is TGTGCCAGCAGTTCCGACCCGACAGGGGGCAAGCAGCCCCAGCATTTT.

The rearrangement uses TRBV7-9 and TRBJ1-4; D unresolved. CDR3 length: 14 residues. Germline CDR1 is SEHNR and CDR2 is FQNEAQ (reference sequence). Trimming removed 7 bases from V and 0 bases from J, with 9 bases in between. For the CDR3, the DNA is TGTGCCAGCAATTCACGGGCAACTAATGAAAAACTGTTTTTT. This gives the protein CASNSRATNEKLFF.